The 10 T cell receptor beta chains below come from one sample, sequenced in a study of cytomegalovirus exposure and HLA in healthy donors. PCR involved 60 Vbeta and 13 Jbeta primers. Using immunoSEQ multiplex PCR, the repertoire was profiled, and TCRdb retains in-frame clones only, with some absent. The table lists 140,000 or so clones. Sequencing was carried out using PBMCs. The source is a male donor in good health and CMV-seronegative.

V and J are TRBV27 and TRBJ2-7; the match to TRBD1 covers 7 bases. The trim removed 5 bases at V and 0 bases at J, leaving 4 bases unmatched. This CDR3 is built from 14 residues. Germline V gene sequence: CDR1 MNHEY, CDR2 SMNVEV (reference sequence). The CDR3 DNA reads as TGTGCCAGCAGTCGGGACAGTAACTCCTACGAGCAGTACTTC. Translated, it gives CASSRDSNSYEQYF.

The V call is TRBV27, the J call TRBJ1-4, with unresolved D. The V and J ends lost 3 bases and 4 bases respectively, with 9 bases between them. CDR1 and CDR2 (germline): MNHEY, SMNVEV (reference sequence). CDR3 size: 14 residues. CDR3 sequence (DNA): TGTGCCAGCAGTTTGGCGGGAGTTAATGAAAAACTGTTTTTT. This encodes CASSLAGVNEKLFF.

The chain recombines TRBV4-1 with TRBJ2-5; 8 bases align to TRBD2. This CDR3 comprises 16 residues. Germline values: CDR1 MGHRA, CDR2 YSYEKL. V trimming: 0 bases; J trimming: 2 bases; junction bases outside the gene matches: 5. This chain's CDR3 is CASSQDIAGLQETQYF. The CDR3 DNA follows: TGCGCCAGCAGCCAAGATATAGCGGGACTACAAGAGACCCAGTACTTC.

CDR3 bases: TGTGCCAGCAGTGAAAATGATGTGGGGCCCTATGGCTACACCTTC. Protein: CASSENDVGPYGYTF. V and J are TRBV6-1 and TRBJ1-2; the D gene is possibly TRBD1 (5 bases). The CDR3 is 15 residues long. With 2 bases removed from V and 4 bases from J, the gap between germline ends came to 14 bases. Germline assignment: CDR1 MNHNS and CDR2 SASEGT.

The rearrangement joins TRBV7-6 to TRBJ2-2; D not certain. V was shortened by 2 bases and J by 2 bases, with 9 bases between the two germline ends. The CDR3 runs 15 residues. Looked up from germline, CDR1 is SGHVS and CDR2 is FNYEAQ. In DNA form, the CDR3 reads TGTGCCAGCAGCTTACATAGCTACAACACCGGGGAGCTGTTTTTT. This translates into CASSLHSYNTGELFF.

The genes are TRBV19 and TRBJ2-7; weak D call: TRBD2 (5 bases). This CDR3 is built from 11 residues. The germline V gene has CDR1 LNHDA and CDR2 SQIVND (reference sequence). Trimming left V 3 bases short and J 7 bases short, with 7 bases between. Here the CDR3 reads CASSMRGEQYF. Written as DNA, the CDR3 is TGTGCCAGTAGTATGAGAGGGGAGCAGTACTTC.

The chain is built from TRBV6-5 and TRBJ2-2, with D possibly being TRBD1 (6 bases). The CDR3 is 14 amino acids. CDR1 and CDR2 (germline): MNHEY, SVGAGI. V shed 7 bases and J shed 5 bases, with 14 bases lying between them. The CDR3 coding sequence is TGTGCCAGCACCCAAGGGGGTGGAACCGGGGAGCTGTTTTTT. It is translated as CASTQGGGTGELFF.

V and J are TRBV30 and TRBJ1-5, with 10 bases matching TRBD1. This CDR3 has 15 residues. Germline lookup yields CDR1 GTSNPN and CDR2 SVGIG (reference sequence). With 2 bases clipped from V and 5 bases from J, the junction kept 6 bases outside the gene matches. The CDR3 region has the DNA TGTGCCTGGAGTCCGGGACAGGGGCTCGATCAGCCCCAGCATTTT. Translating gives CAWSPGQGLDQPQHF.

The chain is built from TRBV5-1 and TRBJ2-1, with TRBD1 matching 8 bases. The CDR3 has 14 residues. The V and J ends lost 5 bases and 7 bases, in that order; junction bases with no gene match: 8. Germline V gene sequence: CDR1 SGHRS, CDR2 YFSETQ. In DNA form, the CDR3 reads TGCGCCAGCAGTCAAGGGACAGGCTGGAATGAGCAGTTCTTC. Its translation: CASSQGTGWNEQFF.

This chain joins TRBV19 and TRBJ1-2; D gene ambiguous. The CDR3 extends over 12 amino acids. The V end lost 4 bases, the J end lost 3 bases, and 6 bases lay between the germline ends. Germline CDR1 is LNHDA and CDR2 is SQIVND (reference sequence). CDR3 protein: CASSTFYYGYTF. In DNA, the CDR3 is TGTGCCAGTAGTACCTTTTACTATGGCTACACCTTC. Full variable domain (outside the CDR3, taken from reference TRBV19 and TRBJ1-2): DGGITQSPKYLFRKEGQNVTLSCEQNLNHDAMYWYRQDPGQGLRLIYYSQIVNDFQKGDIAEGYSVSREKKESFPLTVTSAQKNPTAFYLCASSTFYYGYTFGSGTRLTVV.